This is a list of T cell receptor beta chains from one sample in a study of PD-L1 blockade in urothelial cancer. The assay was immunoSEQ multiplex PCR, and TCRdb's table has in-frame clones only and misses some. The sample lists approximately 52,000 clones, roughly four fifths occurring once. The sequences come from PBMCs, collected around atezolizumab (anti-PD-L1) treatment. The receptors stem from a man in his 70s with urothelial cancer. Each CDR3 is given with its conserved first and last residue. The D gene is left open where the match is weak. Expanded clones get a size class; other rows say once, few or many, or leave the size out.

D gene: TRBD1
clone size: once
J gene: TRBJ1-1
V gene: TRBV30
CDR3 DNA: TGTGCCAGCCCAGGGGGGAGATACACTGAAGCTTTCTTT
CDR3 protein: CASPGGRYTEAFF

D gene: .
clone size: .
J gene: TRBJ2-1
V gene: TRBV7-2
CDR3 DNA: TGTGCCAGCAGCACCCAAGGGGGAGCGTACTACAATGAGCAGTTCTTC
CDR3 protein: CASSTQGGAYYNEQFF

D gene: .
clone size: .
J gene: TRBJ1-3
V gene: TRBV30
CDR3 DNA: TGTGCCTGGAGTATTGGCAGGGCAGAAAACACCATATATTTT
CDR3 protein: CAWSIGRAENTIYF

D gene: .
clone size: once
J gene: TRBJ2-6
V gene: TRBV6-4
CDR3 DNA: TGTGCCAGCAGTGACTCCGGGGGGCCTGGGGCCAACGTCCTGACTTTC
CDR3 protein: CASSDSGGPGANVLTF

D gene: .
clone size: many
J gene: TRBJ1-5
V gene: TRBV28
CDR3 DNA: TGTGCCAGCACCCCCTCGGGGAGCAATCAGCCCCAGCATTTT
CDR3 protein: CASTPSGSNQPQHF

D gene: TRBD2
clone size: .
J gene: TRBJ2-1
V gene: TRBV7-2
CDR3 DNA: TGTGCCAGCAGCTTATTAGGACTAGCAAGAAACAATGAGCAGTTCTTC
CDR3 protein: CASSLLGLARNNEQFF

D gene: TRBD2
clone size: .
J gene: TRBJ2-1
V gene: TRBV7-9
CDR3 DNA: TGTGCCAGCAGCCCCCGACTAGCGGGAGGGCCAGGCAATGAGCAGTTCTTC
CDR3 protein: CASSPRLAGGPGNEQFF

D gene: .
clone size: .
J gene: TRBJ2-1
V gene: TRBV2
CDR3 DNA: TGTGCCAGCAGTCGGGACTGGAGCAATGAGCAGTTCTTC
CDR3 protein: CASSRDWSNEQFF

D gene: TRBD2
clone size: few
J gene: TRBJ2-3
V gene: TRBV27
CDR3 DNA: TGTGCCAGCCGCGGAAGCGGGGGGAGGGCAGATACGCAGTATTTT
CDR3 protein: CASRGSGGRADTQYF

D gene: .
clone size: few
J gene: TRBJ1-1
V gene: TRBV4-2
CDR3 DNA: TGTGCCAGCAGCCAAGATTCCACGAGTGCTTTCTTT
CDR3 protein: CASSQDSTSAFF

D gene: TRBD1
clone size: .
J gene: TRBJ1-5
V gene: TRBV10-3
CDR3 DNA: TGTGCCAGCCGGGACAGAAATAGCAATCAGCCCCAGCATTTT
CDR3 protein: CASRDRNSNQPQHF

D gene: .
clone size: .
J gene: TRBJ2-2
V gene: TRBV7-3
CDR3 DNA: TGTGCCAGCAGCACCGGACAGAGGAACACCGGGGAGCTGTTTTTT
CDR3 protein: CASSTGQRNTGELFF

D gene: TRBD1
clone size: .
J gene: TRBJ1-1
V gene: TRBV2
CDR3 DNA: TGTGCCAGCAGTCTCCGGGACAGGGGCTCTGAAGCTTTCTTT
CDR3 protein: CASSLRDRGSEAFF

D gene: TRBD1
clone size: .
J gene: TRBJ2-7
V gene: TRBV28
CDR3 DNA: TGTGCCAGCAGTTCCAACCGACAGGGAGTTTACGAGCAGTACTTC
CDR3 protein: CASSSNRQGVYEQYF

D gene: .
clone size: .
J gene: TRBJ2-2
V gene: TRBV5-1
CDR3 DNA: TGCGCCAGCAGCTTGGTTCTAGCTAGCGGGGAGCTGTTTTTT
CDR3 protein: CASSLVLASGELFF

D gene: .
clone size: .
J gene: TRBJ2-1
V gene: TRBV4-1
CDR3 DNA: TGCGCCAGCAGCCTATTACCTCCCGAGACATTTTCCAATGAGCAGTTCTTC
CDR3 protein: CASSLLPPETFSNEQFF

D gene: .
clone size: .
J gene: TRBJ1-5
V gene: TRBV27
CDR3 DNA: TGTGCCAGCAGTTTATCGAAGGGGAAACAGCCCCAGCATTTT
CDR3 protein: CASSLSKGKQPQHF

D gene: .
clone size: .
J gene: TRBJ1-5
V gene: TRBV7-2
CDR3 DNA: TGTGCCAGCAGCGCGAGCAGCAATCAGCCCCAGCATTTT
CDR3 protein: CASSASSNQPQHF

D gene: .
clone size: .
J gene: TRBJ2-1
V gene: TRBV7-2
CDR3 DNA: TGTGCCAGCACCATAGGAGGAGGGCCTTCCTACAATGAGCAGTTCTTC
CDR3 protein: CASTIGGGPSYNEQFF

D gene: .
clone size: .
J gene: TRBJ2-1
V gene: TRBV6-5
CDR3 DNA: TGTGCCAGCAACCCGCCTAACGGGAGGCAGTTCTTC
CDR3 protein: CASNPPNGRQFF

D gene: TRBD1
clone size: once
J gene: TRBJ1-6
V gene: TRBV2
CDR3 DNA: TGTGCCAGCAGTGGGTTTGGACAGGTCTATAATTCACCCCTCCACTTT
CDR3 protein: CASSGFGQVYNSPLHF

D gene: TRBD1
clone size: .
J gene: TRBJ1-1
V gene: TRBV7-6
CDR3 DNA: TGTGCCAGCAGCCCAGGACAGGTTTGGAACACTGAAGCTTTCTTT
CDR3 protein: CASSPGQVWNTEAFF

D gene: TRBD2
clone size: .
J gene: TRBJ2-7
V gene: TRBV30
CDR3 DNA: TGTGCCTGGAGCAAGTGGGGCCAGCGGGAGTCGAGCTCCTACGAGCAGTACTTC
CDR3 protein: CAWSKWGQRESSSYEQYF

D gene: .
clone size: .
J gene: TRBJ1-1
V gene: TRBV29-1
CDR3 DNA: TGCAGCGTTGGGGCAGGCGCCTCGAACACTGAAGCTTTCTTT
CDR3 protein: CSVGAGASNTEAFF

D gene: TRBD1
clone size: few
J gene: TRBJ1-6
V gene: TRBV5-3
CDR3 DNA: TGTGCCAGAAGCCCTCAAACACTTGACAGGGCTGGGTGTTCACCCCTCCACTTT
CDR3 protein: CARSPQTLDRAGCSPLHF

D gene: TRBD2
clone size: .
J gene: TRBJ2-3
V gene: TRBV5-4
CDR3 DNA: TGTGCCAGCAGCTACCGGACTAGCGGCCGATCTTACACAGATACGCAGTATTTT
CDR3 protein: CASSYRTSGRSYTDTQYF

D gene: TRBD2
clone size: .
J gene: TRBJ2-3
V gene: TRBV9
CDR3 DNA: TGTGCCAGCAGCGGGCGACTAGCGGGGGGCACAGATACGCAGTATTTT
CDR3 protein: CASSGRLAGGTDTQYF

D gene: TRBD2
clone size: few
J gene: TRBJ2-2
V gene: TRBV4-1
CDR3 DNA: TGCGCCAGCAGCCCTCCCCTCGGGACCGGACTAGCGGGAGGGAACACCGGGGAGCTGTTTTTT
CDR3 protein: CASSPPLGTGLAGGNTGELFF

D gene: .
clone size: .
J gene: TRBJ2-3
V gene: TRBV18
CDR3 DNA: TGTGCCAGCTCACGGCGGGACGGACGAGAAGCTACGCAGTATTTT
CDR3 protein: CASSRRDGREATQYF

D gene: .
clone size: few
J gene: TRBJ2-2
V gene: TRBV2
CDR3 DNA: TGTGCCAGCAGTGAACGAGGGACCGGGGAGCTGTTTTTT
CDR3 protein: CASSERGTGELFF

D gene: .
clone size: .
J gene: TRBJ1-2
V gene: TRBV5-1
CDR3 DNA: TGCGCCAGCAGCGGGGGGTCCGAGGTTGACTATGGCTACACCTTC
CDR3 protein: CASSGGSEVDYGYTF

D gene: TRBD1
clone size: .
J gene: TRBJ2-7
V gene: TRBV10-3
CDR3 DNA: TGTGCCATCAGTGAGACGGCGGGACAGGGGGCTCACGAGCAGTACTTC
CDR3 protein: CAISETAGQGAHEQYF

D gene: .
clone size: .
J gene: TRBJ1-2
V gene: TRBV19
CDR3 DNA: TGTGCCAGTAGTCCCTCCCCCGATAGTGGCTACACCTTC
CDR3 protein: CASSPSPDSGYTF

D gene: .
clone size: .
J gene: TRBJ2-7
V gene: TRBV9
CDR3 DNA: TGTGCCAGCAGCGTCGGCAGTTCCGGGGACGAGCAGTACTTC
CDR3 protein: CASSVGSSGDEQYF

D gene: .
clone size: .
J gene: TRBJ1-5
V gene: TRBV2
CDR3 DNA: TGTGCCAGCAGTGAGGGTCTAGAGCAGCCCCAGCATTTT
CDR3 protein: CASSEGLEQPQHF

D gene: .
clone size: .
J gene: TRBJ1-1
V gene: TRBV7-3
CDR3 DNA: TGTGCCAGCAGCTTAATAGGGGAGGGCACTGAAGCTTTCTTT
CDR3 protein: CASSLIGEGTEAFF

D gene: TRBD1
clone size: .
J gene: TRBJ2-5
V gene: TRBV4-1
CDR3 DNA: TGCGCCAGCAGCCAAGGACAGGGGGTTCAGGAGACCCAGTACTTC
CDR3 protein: CASSQGQGVQETQYF

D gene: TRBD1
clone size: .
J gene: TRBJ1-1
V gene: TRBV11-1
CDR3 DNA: TGTGCCAGCAGTTACCTGGGACAGGGTTCTTTCTTT
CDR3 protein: CASSYLGQGSFF

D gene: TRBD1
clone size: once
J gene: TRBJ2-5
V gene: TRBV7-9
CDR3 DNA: TGTGCCAGCAGCGCCTGGGGACAGGGGAGGGATACCCAGTACTTC
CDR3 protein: CASSAWGQGRDTQYF

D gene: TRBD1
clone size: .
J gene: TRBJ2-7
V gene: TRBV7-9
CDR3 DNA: TGTGCCAGCAGCTTTGGTTTCGGACAGGTGTACGAGCAGTACTTC
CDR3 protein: CASSFGFGQVYEQYF

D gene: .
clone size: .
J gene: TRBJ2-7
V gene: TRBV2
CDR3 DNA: TGTGCCAGCAAGGTGGAGGGAAACTCCTACGAGCAGTACTTC
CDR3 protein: CASKVEGNSYEQYF

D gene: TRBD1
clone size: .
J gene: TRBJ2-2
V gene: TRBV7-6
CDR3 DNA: TGTGCCAGCAGCTTATATCTGCCCGGGGACAGGGTCAACGGGGAGCTGTTTTTT
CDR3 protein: CASSLYLPGDRVNGELFF

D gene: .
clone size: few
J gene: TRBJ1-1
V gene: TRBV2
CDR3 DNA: TGTGCCAGCACCATCGATGGGGCCTTTGAAGCTTTCTTT
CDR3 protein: CASTIDGAFEAFF

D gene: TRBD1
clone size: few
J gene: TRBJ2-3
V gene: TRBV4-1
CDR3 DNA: TGCGCCAGCAGCCTGGGACAGGGGGAGATAGATACGCAGTATTTT
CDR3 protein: CASSLGQGEIDTQYF

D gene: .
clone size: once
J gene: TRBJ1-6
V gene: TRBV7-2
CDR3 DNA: TGTGCCAGCAGCTTAGCGGGTCGGGGTTCACCCCTCCACTTT
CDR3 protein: CASSLAGRGSPLHF

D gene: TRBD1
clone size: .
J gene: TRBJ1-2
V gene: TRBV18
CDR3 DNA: TGTGCCAGCTCACCGTCGGGACAGGGAAACTATGGCTACACCTTC
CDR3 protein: CASSPSGQGNYGYTF

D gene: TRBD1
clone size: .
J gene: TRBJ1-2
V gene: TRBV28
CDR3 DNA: TGTGCCAGCAGTTTACAGGGGGCCGGCTACACCTTC
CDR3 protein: CASSLQGAGYTF

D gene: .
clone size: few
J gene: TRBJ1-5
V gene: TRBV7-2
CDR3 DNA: TGTGCCAGCAGCTTACCAGGGCAGTTGCCCCAGCATTTT
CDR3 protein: CASSLPGQLPQHF

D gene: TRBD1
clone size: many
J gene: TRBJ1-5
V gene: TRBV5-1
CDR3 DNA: TGCGCCAGCAGCCTCGGGACAGGGATTCAGCCCCAGCATTTT
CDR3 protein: CASSLGTGIQPQHF

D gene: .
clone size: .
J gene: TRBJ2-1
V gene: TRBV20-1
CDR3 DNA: TGCAGTGCTAGAACTAGCCGTGAGCAGTTCTTC
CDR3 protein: CSARTSREQFF

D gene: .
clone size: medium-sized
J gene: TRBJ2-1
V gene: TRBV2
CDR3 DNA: TGTGCCAGCCAAGACCTAGCTCTTTACAATGAGCAGTTCTTC
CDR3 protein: CASQDLALYNEQFF

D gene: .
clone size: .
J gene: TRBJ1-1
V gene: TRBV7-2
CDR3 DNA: TGTGCCAGCAGCTCAACAGGGATGAACACTGAAGCTTTCTTT
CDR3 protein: CASSSTGMNTEAFF

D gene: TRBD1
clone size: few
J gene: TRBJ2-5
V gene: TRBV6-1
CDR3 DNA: TGTGCCAGCAGGGAGACAGGGAAAGAGACCCAGTACTTC
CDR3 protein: CASRETGKETQYF

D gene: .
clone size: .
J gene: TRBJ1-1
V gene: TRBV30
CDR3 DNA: TGTGCCTGGAGTGTACCGGGTTGGAGGGGTGAAGCTTTCTTT
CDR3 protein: CAWSVPGWRGEAFF

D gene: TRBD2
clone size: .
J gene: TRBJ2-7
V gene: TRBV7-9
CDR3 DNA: TGTGCCAGCAGCTCCCGGGACTATTCCAGCGAGCAGTACTTC
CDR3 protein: CASSSRDYSSEQYF

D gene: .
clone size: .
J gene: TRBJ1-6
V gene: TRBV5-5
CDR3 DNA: TGTGCCAGCAGCTTCGGTCAGGGCAATGGTTCACCCCTCCACTTT
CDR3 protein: CASSFGQGNGSPLHF

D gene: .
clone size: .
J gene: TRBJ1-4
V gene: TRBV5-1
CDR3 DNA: TGCGCCAGCCGATCCGACAGAGTCAATGAAAAACTGTTTTTT
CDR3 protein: CASRSDRVNEKLFF

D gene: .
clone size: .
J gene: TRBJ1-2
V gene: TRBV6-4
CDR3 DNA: TGTGCCAGCAGTGACGGCCCATACTATGGCTACACCTTC
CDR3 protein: CASSDGPYYGYTF

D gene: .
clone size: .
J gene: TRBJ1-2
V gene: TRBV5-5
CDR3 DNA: TGTGCCAGCAGCCCGTCACAGGACCTGTATGGCTACACCTTC
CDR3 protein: CASSPSQDLYGYTF